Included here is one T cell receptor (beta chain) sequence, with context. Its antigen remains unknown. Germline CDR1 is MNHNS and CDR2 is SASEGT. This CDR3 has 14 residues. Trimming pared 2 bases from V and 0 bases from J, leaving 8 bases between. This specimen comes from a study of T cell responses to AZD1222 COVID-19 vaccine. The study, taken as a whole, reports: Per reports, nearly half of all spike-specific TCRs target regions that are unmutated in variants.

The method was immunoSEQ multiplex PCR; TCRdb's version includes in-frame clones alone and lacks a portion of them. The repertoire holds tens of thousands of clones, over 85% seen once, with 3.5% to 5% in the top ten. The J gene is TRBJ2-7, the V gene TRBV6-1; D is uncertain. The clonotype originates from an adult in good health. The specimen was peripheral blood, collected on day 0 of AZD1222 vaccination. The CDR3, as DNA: TGTGCCAGCAGTGAACAGGTTAACTCCTACGAGCAGTACTTC. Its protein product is CASSEQVNSYEQYF.